A selection of T cell receptor beta chains follows, all from one sample in a study of graft-versus-host responses after intestinal transplantation. Profiled with immunoSEQ multiplex PCR; TCRdb holds only in-frame clones, not every one. Among 85,000 to 100,000 clones listed, 86% were seen once. This specimen was PBMCs, taken 255 days after intestinal transplant. The receptors were sampled from a human patient who received an intestinal transplant, so some T cells may come from the graft donor. Each CDR3 is given with its conserved first and last residue. A D gene is named only where the DNA matches it firmly. Size is omitted from some rows. Given values are once, few, many or a class for expanded clones.

v_call: TRBV5-1; d_call: TRBD1; clone_size: .; j_call: TRBJ2-7; cdr3_length: 13; cdr3_nt: TGCGCCAGCAGCCCTGACAGGGCCTACGAGCAGTACTTC; cdr3_aa: CASSPDRAYEQYF
v_call: TRBV18; d_call: .; clone_size: .; j_call: TRBJ2-5; cdr3_length: 14; cdr3_nt: TGTGCCAGCTCCCCCACGGGCAGTCAAGAGACCCAGTACTTC; cdr3_aa: CASSPTGSQETQYF
v_call: TRBV6-5; d_call: .; clone_size: .; j_call: TRBJ2-6; cdr3_length: 14; cdr3_nt: TGTGCCAGCATAGGGGCTTCAGGGGCCAACGTCCTGACTTTC; cdr3_aa: CASIGASGANVLTF
v_call: TRBV11-2; d_call: .; clone_size: .; j_call: TRBJ1-3; cdr3_length: 13; cdr3_nt: TGTGCCAGCAGCTTAGAACAGTTAAACACCATATATTTT; cdr3_aa: CASSLEQLNTIYF
v_call: TRBV11-2; d_call: .; clone_size: .; j_call: TRBJ1-1; cdr3_length: 13; cdr3_nt: TGTGCCAGCAGCTTAGGACCTAACACTGAAGCTTTCTTT; cdr3_aa: CASSLGPNTEAFF
v_call: TRBV30; d_call: TRBD1; clone_size: .; j_call: TRBJ2-2; cdr3_length: 15; cdr3_nt: TGTGCCTGGATCCCTCGACAGGGGGCGACCGGGGAGCTGTTTTTT; cdr3_aa: CAWIPRQGATGELFF
v_call: TRBV6-5; d_call: .; clone_size: .; j_call: TRBJ2-7; cdr3_length: 14; cdr3_nt: TGTGCCAGCAGTTACAGGACGGGGGGCCGGGAGCAGTACTTC; cdr3_aa: CASSYRTGGREQYF
v_call: TRBV2; d_call: .; clone_size: .; j_call: TRBJ2-7; cdr3_length: 14; cdr3_nt: TGTGCCAGCAGTGCCCTGACAGCGTCCTACGAGCAGTACTTC; cdr3_aa: CASSALTASYEQYF
v_call: TRBV9; d_call: TRBD1; clone_size: .; j_call: TRBJ2-3; cdr3_length: 16; cdr3_nt: TGTGCCAGCAGCGTGACCGCAGGGGGTTACACAGATACGCAGTATTTT; cdr3_aa: CASSVTAGGYTDTQYF
v_call: TRBV7-3; d_call: .; clone_size: few; j_call: TRBJ2-7; cdr3_length: 14; cdr3_nt: TGTGCCAGCAGCTTACACGACGGCCCCTACGAGCAGTACTTC; cdr3_aa: CASSLHDGPYEQYF